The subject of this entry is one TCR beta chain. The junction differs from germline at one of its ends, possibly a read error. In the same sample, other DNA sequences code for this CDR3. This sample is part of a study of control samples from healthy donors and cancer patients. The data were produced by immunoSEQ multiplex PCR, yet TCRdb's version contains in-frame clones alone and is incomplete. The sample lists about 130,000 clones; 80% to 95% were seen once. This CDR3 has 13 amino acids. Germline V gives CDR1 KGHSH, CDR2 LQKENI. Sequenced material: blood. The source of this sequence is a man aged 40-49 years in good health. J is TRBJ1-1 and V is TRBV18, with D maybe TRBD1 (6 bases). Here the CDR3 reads CASSPQGGTEAFF. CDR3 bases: TGTGCCAGCTCCCCACAGGGAGGCACTGAAGCTTTCTTT.